What follows are 17 T cell receptor beta chains derived from one specimen sequenced in a study of blood T cell repertoires in COVID-19. The data were produced by immunoSEQ multiplex PCR, yet TCRdb's version contains in-frame clones alone and is incomplete. Seen here are approximately 290,000 clones, about 90% observed once, and the top ten hold about 2.3%. Sequencing used peripheral blood. All receptors derive from a young man with active or convalescent COVID-19.

J is TRBJ1-2 and V is TRBV6-5, with a tentative D call TRBD1 (5 bases). Between the trimmed V and J ends, which lost 8 bases and 3 bases, there was a span of 13 bases. Germline V gene sequence: CDR1 MNHEY, CDR2 SVGAGI. This CDR3 comprises 13 residues. The CDR3 bases are TGTGCCAGCCTTCGCCGGGGGGACTATGGCTACACCTTC. The encoded protein is CASLRRGDYGYTF.

CDR3 sequence reads: CASSLWSQGLTDTQYF. The DNA of the CDR3 is TGTGCCAGCAGTTTATGGTCTCAGGGACTCACAGATACGCAGTATTTT. This chain uses TRBV28 with TRBJ2-3, with D possibly matching TRBD2 (6 bases). Trimming left V 0 bases short and J 2 bases short, with 12 bases between. The germline gives CDR1 MDHEN, CDR2 SYDVKM. There are 16 residues in the CDR3.

This CDR3 is CAIRPDGSGQETQYF. In nucleotides, the CDR3 is TGTGCCATCAGACCTGACGGGAGTGGTCAAGAGACCCAGTACTTC. The rearrangement joins TRBV10-3 to TRBJ2-5; perhaps TRBD2 as D (6 bases). The CDR3 runs to 15 residues. The ends were cut back, 6 bases at V and 2 bases at J, with 16 bases in the middle. Germline CDR1 is ENHRY and CDR2 is SYGVKD.

The chain has TRBV4-3 and TRBJ2-1; 12 nucleotides agree with TRBD2. With V trimmed by 0 bases and J by 7 bases, 13 bases remained unmatched. The CDR3 extends over 19 amino acids. Germline CDR1 LGHNA, CDR2 YSLEER. The CDR3 sequence: CASSQDQLAGGDLGNEQFF. The DNA for the CDR3 is TGCGCCAGCAGCCAAGATCAACTAGCGGGGGGCGACCTGGGGAATGAGCAGTTCTTC.

The chain couples TRBV23-1 to TRBJ2-7; TRBD2 aligns across 15 bases. TRBV23-1 is assigned to the ORF class and has an uncertain function. V dropped 3 bases and J dropped 3; count of bases not matched to a gene: 27. This CDR3 has 24 residues. CDR3 nucleotides: TGCGCCAGCAGTCACGAGGGGGCCGAAGGGACTAGCGGGAGGACACTCCTAAAACTCTACGAGCAGTACTTC. It codes for CASSHEGAEGTSGRTLLKLYEQYF.

The chain joins TRBV19 to TRBJ1-1, with 9 bases lining up with TRBD1. There are 13 residues in the CDR3. CDR1 is LNHDA, CDR2 SQIVND, per germline (reference sequence). After removal of 5 bases from V and 7 bases from J, the junction contained 5 bases not matched to a gene. DNA of the CDR3: TGTGCCAGTAGTGTTAGGACAGGGGATGAAGCTTTCTTT. This gives the protein CASSVRTGDEAFF.

This rearrangement joins TRBV18 to TRBJ2-2, with 7 nucleotides matching TRBD1. Trimming at V came to 3 bases and at J to 6 bases, leaving 7 bases not matched to a gene. Germline lookup yields CDR1 KGHSH and CDR2 LQKENI. The CDR3 is 15 residues long. CDR3 residues: CASSPTTGSPGELFF. CDR3 DNA: TGTGCCAGCTCACCGACGACAGGGTCCCCCGGGGAGCTGTTTTTT.

The sample holds one count of this clone. The V and J genes are TRBV9 and TRBJ2-5; 11 bases map to TRBD2. There are 17 residues in the CDR3. CDR1 is SGDLS, CDR2 YYNGEE, per germline. Trimming took 4 bases from V and 1 from J; bases not matched to a gene: 9. The CDR3 region has the DNA TGTGCCAGCAGCCCCCAAACTCTAGCGGGGGGCCAAGAGACCCAGTACTTC. It is translated as CASSPQTLAGGQETQYF.

This clone was seen a single time. The chain couples TRBV6-5 to TRBJ2-5; 11 nucleotides line up with TRBD2. The V and J ends lost 2 bases and 5 bases, in that order; junction bases with no gene match: 7. The CDR3 covers 16 residues. CDR1 is MNHEY and CDR2 is SVGAGI in the germline V gene. CDR3 sequence (DNA): TGTGCCAGCAGTTACGGTAGCGGGGGGGCCCGCGAGACCCAGTACTTC. Translation gives CASSYGSGGARETQYF.

CDR3: CATSREVSSYEQYF. The CDR3 DNA follows: TGTGCCACCAGCAGGGAGGTTAGCTCCTACGAGCAGTACTTC. J is TRBJ2-7 and V is TRBV15; TRBD2 is a possible D gene (5 bases). Germline CDR1 and CDR2: LNHNV and YYDKDF (reference sequence). V was cut by 3 bases and J by 0 bases, with 9 bases left in between. There are 14 residues in the CDR3.

The rearrangement uses TRBV7-2 and TRBJ1-2; 9 positions match TRBD1. With 4 bases clipped from V and 1 base from J, the junction kept 4 bases outside the gene matches. This CDR3 has 15 residues. Germline V gene lookup returns CDR1 SGHTA and CDR2 FQGNSA. The CDR3 loop reads CASSSPGQGNYGYTF. CDR3 in DNA: TGTGCCAGCAGCTCTCCGGGACAGGGTAACTATGGCTACACCTTC.

This clone was counted a single time. The rearrangement uses TRBV11-2 and TRBJ2-7, with D maybe TRBD1 (6 bases). Trimming removed 4 bases at V and 0 bases at J, with 13 bases between. The CDR3 has 15 amino acids. From germline, CDR1 is SGHAT and CDR2 FQNNGV. CDR3 in DNA: TGTGCCAGCAGCTACCCTACAGGGACCTCCTACGAGCAGTACTTC. Encoded protein: CASSYPTGTSYEQYF.

This rearrangement joins TRBV5-1 to TRBJ2-5; tentatively, D is TRBD1 (6 bases). Germline-derived CDR1 and CDR2 are SGHRS and YFSETQ. Trimming removed 7 bases from V and 4 bases from J, with 20 bases in between. This CDR3 has 15 residues. The CDR3, as DNA: TGCGCCAGCCAGGGGCGGTCATCCCCGTCAGAGACCCAGTACTTC. It translates to CASQGRSSPSETQYF. The complete variable domain, with remaining parts taken from reference TRBV5-1 and TRBJ2-5, reads KAGVTQTPRYLIKTRGQQVTLSCSPISGHRSVSWYQQTPGQGLQFLFEYFSETQRNKGNFPGRFSGRQFSNSRSEMNVSTLELGDSALYLCASQGRSSPSETQYFGPGTRLLVL.

This chain joins TRBV6-8 and TRBJ2-2; D uncertain. There are 14 residues in the CDR3. Germline lookup yields CDR1 MNHGY and CDR2 SAAAGT. V lost 4 bases and J 3 bases, leaving 9 bases between the germline ends. This CDR3 reads CASSSPRHTGELFF. CDR3 DNA: TGTGCCAGCAGTTCCCCTAGACACACCGGGGAGCTGTTTTTT.

The CDR3 DNA sequence: TGTGCCAGCAGCCTCAGGCCGGGGAACAGGGCGGAGACCCAGTACTTC. Translation: CASSLRPGNRAETQYF. The chain recombines TRBV3-1 (or the pseudogene TRBV3-2) with TRBJ2-5, with D maybe TRBD1 (6 bases). The CDR3 is made up of 16 amino acids. Germline CDR1 LGHDT, CDR2 YNNKEL (reference sequence). Deletions cut 4 bases from V and 5 bases from J, with 20 bases between.

The J gene is TRBJ1-2, the V gene TRBV27; a weak D match, TRBD1 (5 bases). This CDR3 spans 16 amino acids. Germline V lookup: CDR1 MNHEY, CDR2 SMNVEV (reference sequence). Between the trimmed V and J ends, which lost 2 bases and 4 bases, there was a span of 17 bases. CDR3 region: CASSLRRFVGPYGYTF. The DNA for the CDR3 is TGTGCCAGCAGTTTACGCCGATTTGTGGGGCCCTATGGCTACACCTTC.

This chain uses TRBV27 with TRBJ1-3; 8 bases line up with TRBD1. The V gene's germline CDR1 is MNHEY and CDR2 SMNVEV (reference sequence). The CDR3 runs 17 residues. Germline trimming cut 4 bases from V and 0 bases from J; bases unmatched to any gene: 8. The CDR3 reads CASSSRTGLTSGNTIYF. The CDR3 DNA reads TGTGCCAGCAGTTCGCGGACAGGGTTAACCTCTGGAAACACCATATATTTT.